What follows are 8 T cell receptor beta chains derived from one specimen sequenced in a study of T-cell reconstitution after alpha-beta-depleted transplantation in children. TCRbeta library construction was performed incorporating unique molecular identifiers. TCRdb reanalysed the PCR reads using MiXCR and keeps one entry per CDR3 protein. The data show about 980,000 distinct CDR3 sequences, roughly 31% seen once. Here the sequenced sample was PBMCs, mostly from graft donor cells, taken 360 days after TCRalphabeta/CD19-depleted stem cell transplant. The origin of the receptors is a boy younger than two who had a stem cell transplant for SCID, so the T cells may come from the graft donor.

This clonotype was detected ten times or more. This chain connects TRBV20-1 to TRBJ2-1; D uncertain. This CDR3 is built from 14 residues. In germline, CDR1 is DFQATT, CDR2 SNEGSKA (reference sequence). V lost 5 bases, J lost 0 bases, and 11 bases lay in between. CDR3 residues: CSAASMSSYNEQFF. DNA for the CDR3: TGCAGTGCTGCATCCATGAGCTCCTACAATGAGCAGTTCTTC.

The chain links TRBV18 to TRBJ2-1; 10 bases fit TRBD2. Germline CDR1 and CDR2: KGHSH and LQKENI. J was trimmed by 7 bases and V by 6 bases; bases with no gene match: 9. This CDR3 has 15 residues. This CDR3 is CASSFLAGVRNEQFF. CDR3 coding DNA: TGTGCCAGCTCGTTCCTAGCGGGGGTGAGGAATGAGCAGTTCTTC. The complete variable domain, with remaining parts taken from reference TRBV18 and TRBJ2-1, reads NAGVMQNPRHLVRRRGQEARLRCSPMKGHSHVYWYRQLPEEGLKFMVYLQKENIIDESGMPKERFSAEFPKEGPSILRIQQVVRGDSAAYFCASSFLAGVRNEQFFGPGTRLTVL.

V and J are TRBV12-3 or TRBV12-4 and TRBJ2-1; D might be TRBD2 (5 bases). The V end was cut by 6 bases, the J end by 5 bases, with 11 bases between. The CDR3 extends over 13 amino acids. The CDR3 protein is CASRDSDHNEQFF. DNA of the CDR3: TGTGCCAGCAGGGACTCAGATCACAATGAGCAGTTCTTC.

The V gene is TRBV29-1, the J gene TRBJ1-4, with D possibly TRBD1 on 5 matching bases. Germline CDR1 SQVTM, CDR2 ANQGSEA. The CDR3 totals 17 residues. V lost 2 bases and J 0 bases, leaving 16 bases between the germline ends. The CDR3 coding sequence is TGCAGCGTTGAATATCTCGGGACGGTTGCAACTAATGAAAAACTGTTTTTT. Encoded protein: CSVEYLGTVATNEKLFF.

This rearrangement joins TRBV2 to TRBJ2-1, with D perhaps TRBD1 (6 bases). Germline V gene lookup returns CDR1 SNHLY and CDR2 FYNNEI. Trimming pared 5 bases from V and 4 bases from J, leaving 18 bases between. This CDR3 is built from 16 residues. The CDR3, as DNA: TGTGCCAGCAGTCAAAACACAGGGCGGATTTACAATGAGCAGTTCTTC. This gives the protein CASSQNTGRIYNEQFF.

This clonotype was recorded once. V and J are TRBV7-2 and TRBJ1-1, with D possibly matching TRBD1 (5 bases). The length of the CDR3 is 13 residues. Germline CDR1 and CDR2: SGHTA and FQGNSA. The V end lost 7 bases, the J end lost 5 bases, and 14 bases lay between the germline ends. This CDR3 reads CASTLYRRTEAFF. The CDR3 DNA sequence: TGTGCCAGCACCTTGTACAGGAGGACTGAAGCTTTCTTT.

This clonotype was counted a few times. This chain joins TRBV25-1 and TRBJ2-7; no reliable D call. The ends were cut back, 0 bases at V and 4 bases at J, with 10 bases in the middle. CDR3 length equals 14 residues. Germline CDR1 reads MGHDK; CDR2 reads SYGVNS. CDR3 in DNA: TGTGCCAGCAGTGAATATGCCTCGAGGTACGAGCAGTACTTC. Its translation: CASSEYASRYEQYF.

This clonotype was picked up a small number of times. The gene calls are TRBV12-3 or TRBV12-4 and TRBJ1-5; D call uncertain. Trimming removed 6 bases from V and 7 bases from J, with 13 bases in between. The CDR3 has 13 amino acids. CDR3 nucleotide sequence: TGTGCCAGCAGCCATCCGGACCGGCAGCCCCAGCATTTT. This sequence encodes CASSHPDRQPQHF.